The 8 T cell receptor beta chains presented below share a single source sample, sequenced in a study of T cell responses to AZD1222 COVID-19 vaccine. Using immunoSEQ multiplex PCR, the repertoire was profiled, and TCRdb retains in-frame clones only, with some absent. The data contain approximately 170,000 clones, 92% of them singletons. The input for sequencing was peripheral blood, taken 28 days after the second AZD1222 dose. These receptor sequences come from an adult who received the AZD1222 COVID-19 vaccine.

With regard to this clone: One end of the junction varies from germline; a read error may be responsible. The rearrangement uses TRBV2 and TRBJ1-1; the match to TRBD1 covers 7 bases. Germline V lookup: CDR1 SNHLY, CDR2 FYNNEI. There are 12 residues in the CDR3. CDR3 protein: CASSEEGGRLRF. The DNA of the CDR3 is TGTGCCAGCAGTGAAGAAGGGGGCAGGCTGAGATTT.

This sequence joins TRBV10-3 and TRBJ1-1; possible D gene TRBD1, 6 bases. This CDR3 is built from 13 residues. V was clipped by 3 bases and J by 4 bases, with 9 bases between them. CDR1 ENHRY and CDR2 SYGVKD come from the germline V gene. Here the CDR3 DNA reads TGTGCCATCAGTGACAGGGGAACCACTGAAGCTTTCTTT. Its protein is CAISDRGTTEAFF.

The chain combines TRBV5-1 with TRBJ2-5; D perhaps matches TRBD2 (5 bases). Germline CDR1 SGHRS, CDR2 YFSETQ. The CDR3 runs to 15 residues. Trimming removed 4 bases from V and 2 bases from J, with 15 bases in between. The CDR3 sequence: CASSAGIAPQETQYF. DNA of the CDR3: TGCGCCAGCAGCGCCGGGATAGCGCCTCAAGAGACCCAGTACTTC. The full variable domain, its missing parts supplied by reference TRBV5-1 and TRBJ2-5, is KAGVTQTPRYLIKTRGQQVTLSCSPISGHRSVSWYQQTPGQGLQFLFEYFSETQRNKGNFPGRFSGRQFSNSRSEMNVSTLELGDSALYLCASSAGIAPQETQYFGPGTRLLVL.

This chain uses TRBV10-2 with TRBJ1-2; the D is unclear. The ends were cut back, 3 bases at V and 7 bases at J, with 12 bases in the middle. CDR1 is WSHSY and CDR2 is SAAADI in the germline V gene. The CDR3 contains 13 residues. In nucleotides, the CDR3 is TGCGCCAGCAGTGATCGCTCCGAGGGTGGCTACACCTTC. Protein sequence: CASSDRSEGGYTF.

V gene TRBV29-1 combines with J gene TRBJ1-3; D possibly corresponds to TRBD1 (5 bases). The length of the CDR3 is 15 residues. V lost 7 bases and J lost 0, with 16 bases in between. In germline, CDR1 is SQVTM, CDR2 ANQGSEA. This CDR3 is CSGGRDGSSGNTIYF. CDR3 DNA sequence: TGCAGCGGCGGCCGGGACGGGAGCTCTGGAAACACCATATATTTT.

This chain connects TRBV5-1 to TRBJ2-3; D unresolved. Germline V gene sequence: CDR1 SGHRS, CDR2 YFSETQ. Deletions cut 7 bases from V and 7 bases from J, with 19 bases between. CDR3 size: 14 residues. This CDR3 is CASRAEQASYTQYF. The CDR3 DNA follows: TGCGCCAGCCGCGCGGAACAAGCCTCGTATACGCAGTATTTT.

The chain recombines TRBV19 with TRBJ1-2, with 7 bases lining up with TRBD1. Germline loops: CDR1 LNHDA, CDR2 SQIVND (reference sequence). Trimming removed 1 base from V and 8 bases from J; junction bases left unmatched: 7. CDR3 size: 14 residues. The CDR3: CASSIGQGPMGYTF. In DNA form, the CDR3 reads TGTGCCAGTAGTATAGGACAGGGCCCTATGGGCTACACCTTC.

V and J are TRBV5-1 and TRBJ1-1; TRBD1 matches 8 bases. J gave up 0 bases and V 4 bases, and 2 bases lay outside the gene matches. Germline-derived CDR1 and CDR2 are SGHRS and YFSETQ. The CDR3 is 14 amino acids. CDR3 in DNA: TGCGCCAGCAGCGGACAGGGTATGAACACTGAAGCTTTCTTT. Its protein is CASSGQGMNTEAFF.